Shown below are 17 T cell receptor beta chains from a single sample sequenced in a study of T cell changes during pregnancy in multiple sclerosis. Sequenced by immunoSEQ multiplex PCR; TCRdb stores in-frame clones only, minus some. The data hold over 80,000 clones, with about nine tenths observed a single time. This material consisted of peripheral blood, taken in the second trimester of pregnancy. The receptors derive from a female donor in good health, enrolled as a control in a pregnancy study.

CDR3 region: CASSTLQGARTSQYF. The CDR3 DNA reads TGTGCCAGCAGTACCCTCCAGGGGGCCCGTACGTCGCAGTACTTC. This chain connects TRBV6-6 to TRBJ2-7; TRBD1 agrees at 8 bases. Germline V gives CDR1 MNHNY, CDR2 SVGAGI (reference sequence). V dropped 5 bases and J dropped 9; count of bases not matched to a gene: 15. This CDR3 comprises 15 residues.

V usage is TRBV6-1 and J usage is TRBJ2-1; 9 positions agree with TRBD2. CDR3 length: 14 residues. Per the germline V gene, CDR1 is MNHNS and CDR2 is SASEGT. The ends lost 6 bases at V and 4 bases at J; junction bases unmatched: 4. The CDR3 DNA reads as TGTGCCAGCAGAGTCAGCGGGGGGTACAATGAGCAGTTCTTC. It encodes CASRVSGGYNEQFF.

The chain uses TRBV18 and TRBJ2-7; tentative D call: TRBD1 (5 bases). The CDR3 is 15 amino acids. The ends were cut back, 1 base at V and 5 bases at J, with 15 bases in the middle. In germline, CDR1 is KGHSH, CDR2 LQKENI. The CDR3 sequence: CASSPRQSSVHEQYF. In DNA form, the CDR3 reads TGTGCCAGCTCACCACGACAGTCCTCGGTCCACGAGCAGTACTTC.

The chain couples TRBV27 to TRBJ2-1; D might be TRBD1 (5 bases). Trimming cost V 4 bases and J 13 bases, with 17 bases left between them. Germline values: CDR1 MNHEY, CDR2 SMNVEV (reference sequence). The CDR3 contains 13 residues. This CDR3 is CASSSAVSGNQFF. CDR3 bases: TGTGCCAGCAGTTCAGCCGTCTCAGGGAATCAGTTCTTC.

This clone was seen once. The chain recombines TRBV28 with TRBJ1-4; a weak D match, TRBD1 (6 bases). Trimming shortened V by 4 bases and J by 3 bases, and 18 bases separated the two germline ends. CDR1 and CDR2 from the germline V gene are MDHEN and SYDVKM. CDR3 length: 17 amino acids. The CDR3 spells CASSSPGRGYSNEKLFF. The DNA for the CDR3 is TGTGCCAGCAGTTCCCCGGGGAGGGGGTATTCTAATGAAAAACTGTTTTTT.

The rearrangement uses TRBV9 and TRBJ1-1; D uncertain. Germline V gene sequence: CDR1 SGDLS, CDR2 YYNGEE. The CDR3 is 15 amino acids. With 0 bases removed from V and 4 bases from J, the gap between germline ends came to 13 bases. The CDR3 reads CASSVGASRGTEAFF. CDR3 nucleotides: TGTGCCAGCAGCGTAGGAGCGAGTCGGGGCACTGAAGCTTTCTTT.

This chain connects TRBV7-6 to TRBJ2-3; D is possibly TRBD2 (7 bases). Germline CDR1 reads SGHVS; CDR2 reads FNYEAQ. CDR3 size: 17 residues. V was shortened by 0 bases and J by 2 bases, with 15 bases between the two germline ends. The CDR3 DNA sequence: TGTGCCAGCAGCTTAGCGGGGGCTAGCGGCCTCACAGATACGCAGTATTTT. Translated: CASSLAGASGLTDTQYF. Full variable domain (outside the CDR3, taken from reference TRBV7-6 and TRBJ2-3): GAGVSQSPRYKVTKRGQDVALRCDPISGHVSLYWYRQALGQGPEFLTYFNYEAQQDKSGLPNDRFSAERPEGSISTLTIQRTEQRDSAMYRCASSLAGASGLTDTQYFGPGTRLTVL.

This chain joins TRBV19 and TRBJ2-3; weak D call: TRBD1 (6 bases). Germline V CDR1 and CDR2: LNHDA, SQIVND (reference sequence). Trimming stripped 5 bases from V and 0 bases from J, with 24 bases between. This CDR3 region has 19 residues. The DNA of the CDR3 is TGTGCCAGTAGTCCGAACCCCCGACAGGCGCAAACTAGCACAGATACGCAGTATTTT. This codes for CASSPNPRQAQTSTDTQYF.

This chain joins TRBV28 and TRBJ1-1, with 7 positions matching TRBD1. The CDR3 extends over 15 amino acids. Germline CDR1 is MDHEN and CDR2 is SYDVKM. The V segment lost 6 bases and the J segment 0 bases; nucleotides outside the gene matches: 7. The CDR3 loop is CASRYRDRMNTEAFF. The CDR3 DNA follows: TGTGCCAGCAGATACCGGGACAGAATGAACACTGAAGCTTTCTTT.

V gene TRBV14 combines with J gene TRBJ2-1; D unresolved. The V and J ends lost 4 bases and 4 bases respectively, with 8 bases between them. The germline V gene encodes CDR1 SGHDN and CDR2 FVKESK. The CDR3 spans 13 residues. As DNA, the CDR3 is TGTGCCAGCAGCCCTTTGGAGTACAATGAGCAGTTCTTC. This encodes CASSPLEYNEQFF.

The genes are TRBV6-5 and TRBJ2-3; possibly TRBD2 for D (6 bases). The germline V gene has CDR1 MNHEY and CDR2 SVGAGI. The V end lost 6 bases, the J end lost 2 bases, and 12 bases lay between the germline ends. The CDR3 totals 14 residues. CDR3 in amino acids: CASSPGLHTDTQYF. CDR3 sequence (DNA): TGTGCCAGCAGCCCGGGACTCCACACAGATACGCAGTATTTT.

The CDR3 loop is CASSQVQGLSSYNEQFF. CDR3 in DNA: TGTGCCAGCAGCCAAGTTCAGGGCTTGAGCTCCTACAATGAGCAGTTCTTC. The chain employs TRBV14 and TRBJ2-1; tentatively, D is TRBD1 (5 bases). The CDR3 length is 17 residues. Trimming took off 1 base at V and 0 bases at J, with 13 bases between the two ends. Germline CDR1 and CDR2: SGHDN and FVKESK.

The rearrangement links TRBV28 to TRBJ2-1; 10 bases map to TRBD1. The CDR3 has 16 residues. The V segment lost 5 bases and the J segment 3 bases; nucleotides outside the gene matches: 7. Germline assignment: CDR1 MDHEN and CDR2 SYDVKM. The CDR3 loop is CASSPTGTGVYNEQFF. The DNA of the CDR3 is TGTGCCAGCAGTCCAACCGGGACAGGGGTCTACAATGAGCAGTTCTTC. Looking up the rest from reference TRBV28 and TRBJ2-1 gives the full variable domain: DVKVTQSSRYLVKRTGEKVFLECVQDMDHENMFWYRQDPGLGLRLIYFSYDVKMKEKGDIPEGYSVSREKKERFSLILESASTNQTSMYLCASSPTGTGVYNEQFFGPGTRLTVL.

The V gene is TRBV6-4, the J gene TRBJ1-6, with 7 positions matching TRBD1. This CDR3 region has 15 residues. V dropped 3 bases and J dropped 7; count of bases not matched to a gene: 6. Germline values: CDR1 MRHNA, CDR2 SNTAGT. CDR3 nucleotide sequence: TGTGCCAGCAGTGAAGGCCGGACAGGAAATTCACCCCTCCACTTT. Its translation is CASSEGRTGNSPLHF.

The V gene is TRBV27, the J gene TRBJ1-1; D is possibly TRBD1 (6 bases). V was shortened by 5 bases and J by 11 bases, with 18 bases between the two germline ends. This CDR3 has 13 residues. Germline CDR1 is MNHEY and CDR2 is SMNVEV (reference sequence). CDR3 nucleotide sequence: TGTGCCAGCAGTCTACCAGGGGTGGGACGGGCTTTCTTT. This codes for CASSLPGVGRAFF.

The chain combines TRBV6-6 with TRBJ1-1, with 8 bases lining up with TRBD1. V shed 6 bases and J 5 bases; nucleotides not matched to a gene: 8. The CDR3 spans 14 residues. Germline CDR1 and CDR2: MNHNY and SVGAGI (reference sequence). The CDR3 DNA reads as TGTGCCAGCAGGGCAGGGGGCCAGGTGACTGAAGCTTTCTTT. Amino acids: CASRAGGQVTEAFF.

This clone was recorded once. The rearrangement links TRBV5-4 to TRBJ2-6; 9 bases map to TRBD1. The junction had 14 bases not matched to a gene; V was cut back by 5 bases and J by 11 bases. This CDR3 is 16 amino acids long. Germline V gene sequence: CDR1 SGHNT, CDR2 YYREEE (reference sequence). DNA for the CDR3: TGTGCCAGCAGGCGCACCGGGACAGGGCACCCCCACGTCCTGACTTTC. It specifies CASRRTGTGHPHVLTF. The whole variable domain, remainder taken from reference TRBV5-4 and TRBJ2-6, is ETGVTQSPTHLIKTRGQQVTLRCSSQSGHNTVSWYQQALGQGPQFIFQYYREEENGRGNFPPRFSGLQFPNYSSELNVNALELDDSALYLCASRRTGTGHPHVLTFGAGSRLTVL.